This paragraph reports one TCR beta chain. What it recognizes is unknown. The length of the CDR3 is 14 residues. Germline CDR1 and CDR2: GTSNPN and SVGIG (reference sequence). After removal of 0 bases from V and 5 bases from J, the junction contained 5 bases not matched to a gene. The sort gate was single viable CD3+CD4+CD8-CD45RO+ cells for memory CD4+ T cells. This sample is part of a study of memory CD4+ T cells and cytomegalovirus serostatus. Study outcomes and limitations: Suggested: most of the CMV-linked TCR signature lies in CD4+ memory cells.

Method: immunoSEQ multiplex PCR; TCRdb's copy keeps in-frame clones and lacks some. The sample lists almost 55,000 clones, around three quarters occurring once. Sequenced material: memory CD4+ T cells from blood. The sequence derives from an adult in good health and CMV-seronegative. The chain is built from TRBV30 and TRBJ1-2; 8 nucleotides line up with TRBD1. The CDR3 DNA is TGTGCCTGGAGTGTCCCCAGGACAGGGTATGGCTACACCTTC. Its protein product is CAWSVPRTGYGYTF.